These 28 T cell receptor beta chains came from one sample sequenced in a study of T cell repertoires in cytomegalovirus infection. TCRdb analysed the reads with MiXCR anew, one entry per CDR3 protein. Of around 55,000 distinct CDR3 sequences in the sample, about a fifth were seen once. Antigens for these TCRs are unknown. Sequenced material: CD8+ T cells from cultured PBMCs, taken from culture after CMV antigen stimulation. The receptors come from a human donor in good health (CMV status not recorded). Some clones in this sample may be carry-over from other donors' samples.

Only a few counts were recorded for this clonotype. The chain is built from TRBV7-8 and TRBJ2-5; 7 bases line up with TRBD1. V dropped 2 bases and J dropped 4; count of bases not matched to a gene: 10. Per the germline V gene, CDR1 is SGHVS and CDR2 is FQNEAQ. The CDR3 loop spans 16 amino acids. The CDR3 DNA reads as TGTGCCAGCAGCTTACCGAGACAGGGATGGGGAGAGACCCAGTACTTC. This encodes CASSLPRQGWGETQYF.

This clonotype was observed a handful of times. The chain has TRBV7-9 and TRBJ1-1; 9 bases are a match to TRBD1. From germline, CDR1 is SEHNR and CDR2 FQNEAQ (reference sequence). The CDR3 runs 14 residues. Unmatched junction bases numbered 5, after V lost 4 bases and J lost 5 bases. The CDR3 DNA sequence: TGTGCCAGCAGCTCAGGGACAGGGCGAACTGAAGCTTTCTTT. It specifies CASSSGTGRTEAFF. Looking up the rest from reference TRBV7-9 and TRBJ1-1 gives the full variable domain: DTGVSQNPRHKITKRGQNVTFRCDPISEHNRLYWYRQTLGQGPEFLTYFQNEAQLEKSRLLSDRFSAERPKGSFSTLEIQRTEQGDSAMYLCASSSGTGRTEAFFGQGTRLTVV.

This clonotype was picked up a small number of times. The V call is TRBV5-3, the J call TRBJ2-4; D perhaps matches TRBD2 (5 bases). TRBV5-3 is an ORF, and what it does is uncertain. With 1 base removed from V and 1 base from J, the gap between germline ends came to 12 bases. The CDR3 loop spans 16 amino acids. CDR3 residues: CARSLRGNIAKNIQYF. CDR3 nucleotide sequence: TGTGCCAGAAGCTTGAGAGGGAATATTGCCAAAAACATTCAGTACTTC.

This clonotype was seen more than once but under ten times. The chain links TRBV7-6 to TRBJ2-3, with a tentative D call TRBD2 (6 bases). Germline assignment: CDR1 SGHVS and CDR2 FNYEAQ. This CDR3 is 12 amino acids long. V dropped 6 bases and J dropped 4 bases, with 8 bases sitting between them. The CDR3, as DNA: TGTGCCAGCAGTCGCGGGGCAGATACGCAGTATTTT. Amino acids: CASSRGADTQYF.

In this sample, this clonotype turned up a few times. The genes are TRBV12-3 or TRBV12-4 and TRBJ2-7; no firm D call. The CDR3 is 14 amino acids. V lost 3 bases and J lost 2, with 11 bases in between. CDR3: CASSFGPGTYEQYF. CDR3 coding DNA: TGTGCCAGCAGTTTCGGGCCAGGAACCTACGAGCAGTACTTC.

The rearrangement joins TRBV19 to TRBJ2-7; TRBD2 might be the D (5 bases). This CDR3 region has 13 residues. Germline lookup yields CDR1 LNHDA and CDR2 SQIVND (reference sequence). With 5 bases removed from V and 3 bases from J, the gap between germline ends came to 11 bases. The CDR3 here is CASSPDGVYEQYF. The CDR3 DNA is TGTGCCAGTAGTCCGGACGGGGTCTACGAGCAGTACTTC.

This clonotype appeared many times. The chain employs TRBV7-2 and TRBJ2-7; D gene unclear. V dropped 3 bases and J dropped 6 bases, with 12 bases sitting between them. This CDR3 is 13 amino acids long. Germline V gene data show CDR1 as SGHTA and CDR2 as FQGNSA. The CDR3 is CASSLGLAAEQYF. Here the CDR3 DNA reads TGTGCCAGCAGCTTGGGTTTGGCGGCCGAGCAGTACTTC.

This clonotype was seen only a few times. The chain has TRBV7-8 and TRBJ2-1, with TRBD2 as a possible D gene (7 bases). CDR1 is SGHVS, CDR2 FQNEAQ, per germline. V dropped 7 bases and J dropped 5 bases, with 18 bases sitting between them. This CDR3 spans 15 amino acids. The CDR3 loop reads CASTLGGVAHNEQFF. Written as DNA, the CDR3 is TGTGCCAGCACCCTAGGGGGGGTTGCGCACAATGAGCAGTTCTTC.

The chain joins TRBV7-2 to TRBJ2-5; D ambiguous. V was shortened by 3 bases and J by 5 bases, with 19 bases between the two germline ends. Germline values: CDR1 SGHTA, CDR2 FQGNSA. CDR3 length equals 16 residues. The CDR3 here is CASSFRLGLVTETQYF. In DNA form, the CDR3 reads TGTGCCAGCAGCTTCCGGCTTGGGCTAGTCACGGAGACCCAGTACTTC.

This clonotype was recorded a few times. This chain connects TRBV7-2 to TRBJ2-1; D might be TRBD1 or TRBD2, each matching 7 bases. This CDR3 is built from 15 residues. Deletions cut 5 bases from V and 2 bases from J, with 13 bases between. The V gene's germline CDR1 is SGHTA and CDR2 FQGNSA. CDR3 bases: TGTGCCAGCAGCCCCAGGGGGGGCGCCTACAATGAGCAGTTCTTC. Protein product: CASSPRGGAYNEQFF.

This clonotype occurred a few times. The chain carries TRBV6-5 and TRBJ1-2; D not resolved. V shed 2 bases and J shed 2 bases, with 9 bases lying between them. The CDR3 loop spans 14 amino acids. Germline CDR1 is MNHEY and CDR2 is SVGAGI. DNA of the CDR3: TGTGCCAGCAGTTACCTACCTGAGAACTATGGCTACACCTTC. Translating gives CASSYLPENYGYTF.

V usage is TRBV12-3 or TRBV12-4 and J usage is TRBJ1-2, with a weak D call TRBD1 (5 bases). Trimming left V 4 bases short and J 2 bases short, with 11 bases between. CDR3 length equals 14 residues. The CDR3 is CASSSLTGNYGYTF. CDR3 nucleotides: TGTGCCAGCAGTTCCCTCACAGGAAACTATGGCTACACCTTC.

The chain carries TRBV20-1 and TRBJ1-1; no firm D call. The CDR3 spans 12 residues. Germline values: CDR1 DFQATT, CDR2 SNEGSKA (reference sequence). V was shortened by 6 bases and J by 7 bases, with 15 bases between the two germline ends. The CDR3 loop is CSATLNDREAFF. In DNA form, the CDR3 reads TGCAGTGCAACCCTAAATGACCGTGAAGCTTTCTTT.

Regarding this clonotype: It may be a read error: a sequence one base away is much more abundant. The rearrangement links TRBV12-3 or TRBV12-4 to TRBJ2-4; D possibly corresponds to TRBD2 (6 bases). The CDR3 is 14 amino acids. V lost 5 bases and J lost 3, with 11 bases in between. CDR3: CASSPPRGKNIQYF. CDR3 sequence (DNA): TGTGCCAGCAGTCCGCCGCGGGGCAAAAACATTCAGTACTTC.

The rearrangement uses TRBV19 and TRBJ1-1, with a weak D call TRBD1 (6 bases). Trimming took off 5 bases at V and 3 bases at J, with 10 bases between the two ends. In germline, CDR1 is LNHDA, CDR2 SQIVND (reference sequence). CDR3 length equals 13 residues. The CDR3 loop reads CASSRRGDTEAFF. The CDR3 DNA sequence: TGTGCCAGTAGTCGCAGGGGTGACACTGAAGCTTTCTTT.

This clonotype was picked up a small number of times. CDR3 sequence (DNA): TGTGCCAGCAGCTTAGTCGGGGAGACCCAAGAGACCCAGTACTTC. Its protein product is CASSLVGETQETQYF. The chain employs TRBV7-2 and TRBJ2-5; possibly TRBD2 for D (5 bases). Germline-derived CDR1 and CDR2 are SGHTA and FQGNSA. The CDR3 is made up of 15 amino acids. The germline V and J ends were trimmed by 1 base and 1 base, with 10 bases remaining between them.

With respect to this clonotype: This may come from a read error, since a much larger clone is one base off. This sequence joins TRBV12-3 or TRBV12-4 and TRBJ2-3, with TRBD1 identical over 8 bases. The junction had 12 bases not matched to a gene; V was cut back by 6 bases and J by 7 bases. The CDR3 is 15 residues long. The CDR3 sequence is CASSPRARGRNTQYF. The CDR3 DNA follows: TGTGCCAGCAGCCCCCGGGCCAGGGGGCGAAATACGCAGTATTTT.

This clonotype came up a few times. This rearrangement joins TRBV11-2 to TRBJ2-1; tentatively, D is TRBD1 (5 bases). Deletions cut 0 bases from V and 7 bases from J, with 13 bases between. The CDR3 has 15 amino acids. In germline, CDR1 is SGHAT, CDR2 FQNNGV. CDR3 sequence reads: CASSLDIQGWNEQFF. CDR3 coding DNA: TGTGCCAGCAGCTTAGATATCCAGGGATGGAATGAGCAGTTCTTC.

This clonotype was seen more than once but under ten times. J is TRBJ2-7 and V is TRBV7-6; the D is unclear. Germline V gene sequence: CDR1 SGHVS, CDR2 FNYEAQ. The CDR3 is 14 amino acids. Trimming removed 2 bases at V and 7 bases at J, with 15 bases between. The CDR3 sequence: CASSLSLTSVEQYF. The CDR3 DNA is TGTGCCAGCAGCTTATCTCTAACCAGCGTGGAGCAGTACTTC.

The sample holds a few counts of this clonotype. The CDR3 region is CASSQGLARPTGELFF. Here the CDR3 DNA reads TGTGCCAGCAGCCAAGGACTAGCGAGGCCCACCGGGGAGCTGTTTTTT. This chain links TRBV7-2 with TRBJ2-2; 9 bases fit TRBD2. Germline CDR1 and CDR2: SGHTA and FQGNSA. Trimming removed 5 bases from V and 4 bases from J; junction bases left unmatched: 8. The CDR3 totals 16 residues. Full variable domain (outside the CDR3, taken from reference TRBV7-2 and TRBJ2-2): GAGVSQSPSNKVTEKGKDVELRCDPISGHTALYWYRQSLGQGLEFLIYFQGNSAPDKSGLPSDRFSAERTGGSVSTLTIQRTQQEDSAVYLCASSQGLARPTGELFFGEGSRLTVL.

This clonotype was counted ten times or more. This chain joins TRBV7-9 and TRBJ1-1; possibly TRBD1 for D (6 bases). The V end was cut by 6 bases, the J end by 2 bases, with 10 bases between. The CDR3 consists of 13 residues. Germline V gives CDR1 SEHNR, CDR2 FQNEAQ (reference sequence). The CDR3 DNA sequence: TGTGCCAGCAGGTTGGGACAAAACACTGAAGCTTTCTTT. Protein sequence: CASRLGQNTEAFF.

This clonotype was picked up a small number of times. The chain combines TRBV9 with TRBJ2-1; a possible D gene is TRBD2 (5 bases). V shed 2 bases and J shed 6 bases, with 12 bases lying between them. CDR1 SGDLS and CDR2 YYNGEE come from the germline V gene. The CDR3 loop spans 14 amino acids. Here the CDR3 reads CASSVVGVANEQFF. In DNA, the CDR3 is TGTGCCAGCAGCGTGGTGGGAGTAGCCAATGAGCAGTTCTTC.

The rearrangement uses TRBV14 and TRBJ2-3; tentatively, D is TRBD2 (5 bases). From germline, CDR1 is SGHDN and CDR2 FVKESK. Trimming removed 1 base at V and 2 bases at J, with 13 bases between. The CDR3 spans 16 residues. CDR3 DNA sequence: TGTGCCAGCAGCCAAGCCTCGGGGTCGACCACAGATACGCAGTATTTT. Protein: CASSQASGSTTDTQYF. Supplemented by reference TRBV14 and TRBJ2-3, the full variable domain reads EAGVTQFPSHSVIEKGQTVTLRCDPISGHDNLYWYRRVMGKEIKFLLHFVKESKQDESGMPNNRFLAERTGGTYSTLKVQPAELEDSGVYFCASSQASGSTTDTQYFGPGTRLTVL.

This clonotype showed up just once. The CDR3 is CASSEETGYEQYF. The CDR3 nucleotides read TGTGCCAGCAGTGAAGAGACAGGCTACGAGCAGTACTTC. This chain uses TRBV6-1 with TRBJ2-7, with a possible D match to TRBD1 (6 bases). Germline CDR1 is MNHNS and CDR2 is SASEGT. V was pared by 1 base and J by 3 bases, with 7 bases between. This CDR3 has 13 residues.

This clonotype has just a few counts. In DNA form, the CDR3 reads TGTGCCAGTAGTATCCGGACAGGGGTTGAAGCTTTCTTT. Translation: CASSIRTGVEAFF. J is TRBJ1-1 and V is TRBV19; 9 nucleotides agree with TRBD1. The V and J ends lost 3 bases and 7 bases, in that order; junction bases with no gene match: 3. The V gene's germline CDR1 is LNHDA and CDR2 SQIVND (reference sequence). The CDR3 runs 13 residues.

V usage is TRBV12-3 or TRBV12-4 and J usage is TRBJ2-2, with 7 bases lining up with TRBD2. V lost 7 bases to trimming and J lost 2 bases; unmatched junction nucleotides: 10. The CDR3 consists of 16 residues. The CDR3 nucleotides read TGTGCCAGCAACCGGGAGCGGGATGCTAACACCGGGGAGCTGTTTTTT. This sequence encodes CASNRERDANTGELFF.

The chain employs TRBV7-2 and TRBJ1-1, with 12 positions matching TRBD1. Germline lookup yields CDR1 SGHTA and CDR2 FQGNSA. The J segment lost 11 bases and the V segment lost 6 bases, leaving 13 bases of the junction unmatched. CDR3 size: 15 residues. DNA of the CDR3: TGTGCCAGCAGGGCTCCGGGACAGGGGGCGCTTTGGGCTTTCTTT. It specifies CASRAPGQGALWAFF. The full variable domain, completed using reference TRBV7-2 and TRBJ1-1, is GAGVSQSPSNKVTEKGKDVELRCDPISGHTALYWYRQSLGQGLEFLIYFQGNSAPDKSGLPSDRFSAERTGGSVSTLTIQRTQQEDSAVYLCASRAPGQGALWAFFGQGTRLTVV.

The chain carries TRBV7-3 and TRBJ2-5; D possibly corresponds to TRBD2 (6 bases). Trimming left V 5 bases short and J 3 bases short, with 13 bases between. The CDR3 has 14 amino acids. Germline assignment: CDR1 SGHTA and CDR2 FQGTGA. CDR3 in amino acids: CASSLGGGKETQYF. CDR3 bases: TGTGCCAGCAGCCTCGGGGGTGGGAAAGAGACCCAGTACTTC.